These 16 T cell receptor beta chains were sequenced from one sample in a study of T cell repertoires in cytomegalovirus infection. For these receptors, no antigen is known. TCRdb reanalysed the reads using MiXCR and keeps one entry per CDR3 protein. The table has roughly 570,000 distinct CDR3 sequences, just under 40% seen once. The source material was cultured PBMCs, sampled from culture after CMV antigen stimulation. The receptors stem from a human donor in good health (CMV status not recorded). Some clones in this sample may be carry-over from other donors' samples.

V is TRBV6-6 and J is TRBJ1-5; D perhaps matches TRBD1 (5 bases). Germline V CDR1 and CDR2: MNHNY, SVGAGI (reference sequence). This CDR3 region has 17 residues. V was shortened by 2 bases and J by 6 bases, with 20 bases between the two germline ends. CDR3 amino acids: CASSYPRQGTSSQPQHF. The CDR3 coding sequence is TGTGCCAGCAGTTACCCTAGGCAGGGTACGTCAAGTCAGCCCCAGCATTTT.

The genes are TRBV29-1 and TRBJ1-2; a weak D match, TRBD1 (6 bases). Germline-derived CDR1 and CDR2 are SQVTM and ANQGSEA. V dropped 7 bases and J dropped 5 bases, with 20 bases sitting between them. This CDR3 is built from 14 residues. CDR3 in amino acids: CSAGGHRAEYGYTF. The CDR3 coding sequence is TGCAGCGCGGGGGGACACAGGGCTGAGTATGGCTACACCTTC.

This chain links TRBV6-6 with TRBJ2-5; tentative D call: TRBD1 (5 bases). Germline V gene data show CDR1 as MNHNY and CDR2 as SVGAGI (reference sequence). Trimming took off 6 bases at V and 4 bases at J, with 18 bases between the two ends. This CDR3 region has 15 residues. CDR3 nucleotides: TGTGCCAGCAGCATCAAAGGGGTATTCCGAGAGACCCAGTACTTC. Its translation is CASSIKGVFRETQYF.

The chain employs TRBV10-3 and TRBJ2-3, with 7 bases that match TRBD1. Germline CDR1 and CDR2: ENHRY and SYGVKD. Unmatched junction bases numbered 13, after V lost 4 bases and J lost 6 bases. This CDR3 comprises 16 residues. CDR3 DNA: TGTGCCATCAGTGCGGGAACAGGGGCCTTTGGGGATACGCAGTATTTT. Its translation: CAISAGTGAFGDTQYF.

This clonotype appeared a few times. V and J are TRBV27 and TRBJ1-5, with unresolved D. The germline V gene has CDR1 MNHEY and CDR2 SMNVEV (reference sequence). V was trimmed by 8 bases and J by 3 bases, leaving 17 bases between them. The CDR3 has 15 amino acids. The CDR3, as DNA: TGTGCCAGCCCCTCCGGGAGGGTCCACAATCAGCCCCAGCATTTT. It translates to CASPSGRVHNQPQHF.

This clonotype showed up just a few times. This chain joins TRBV27 and TRBJ2-3, with 7 bases identical to TRBD1. Germline V gene sequence: CDR1 MNHEY, CDR2 SMNVEV (reference sequence). The CDR3 totals 14 residues. V dropped 7 bases and J dropped 4; count of bases not matched to a gene: 8. CDR3 nucleotides: TGTGCCAGCAATACCGGGACAGAAGCAGATACGCAGTATTTT. Translated, it gives CASNTGTEADTQYF.

The chain links TRBV11-2 to TRBJ2-7, with 7 bases matching TRBD1. The CDR3 consists of 15 residues. Per the germline V gene, CDR1 is SGHAT and CDR2 is FQNNGV. With V trimmed by 2 bases and J by 4 bases, 8 bases remained unmatched. The CDR3 is CASSLIQGQIYEQYF. The CDR3, as DNA: TGTGCCAGCAGCTTAATCCAGGGACAGATTTACGAGCAGTACTTC.

A few counts support this clonotype. In nucleotides, the CDR3 is TGTGCCAGCAGTTTAAGAGGACCCAGCAATCAGCCCCAGCATTTT. Translation gives CASSLRGPSNQPQHF. The chain links TRBV27 to TRBJ1-5; D unclear. V dropped 2 bases and J dropped 1 base, with 9 bases sitting between them. This CDR3 spans 15 amino acids. CDR1 and CDR2 (germline): MNHEY, SMNVEV (reference sequence).

This clonotype was seen at least ten times. J is TRBJ2-1 and V is TRBV7-2; 16 positions agree with TRBD2. This CDR3 is 17 amino acids long. CDR1 is SGHTA and CDR2 is FQGNSA in the germline V gene. The V segment lost 4 bases and the J segment 4 bases; nucleotides outside the gene matches: 4. The CDR3 sequence is CASSYTGLAGGYNEQFF. DNA of the CDR3: TGTGCCAGCAGCTACACGGGACTAGCGGGAGGGTACAATGAGCAGTTCTTC.

The rearrangement uses TRBV7-2 and TRBJ2-5, with unresolved D. This CDR3 region has 13 residues. Germline CDR1 and CDR2: SGHTA and FQGNSA. V gave up 2 bases and J gave up 5 bases, with 9 bases separating them. The CDR3: CASSLWSVETQYF. In nucleotides, the CDR3 is TGTGCCAGCAGCTTATGGAGTGTGGAGACCCAGTACTTC.

The J gene is TRBJ2-5, the V gene TRBV12-3 or TRBV12-4, with D possibly TRBD1 on 6 matching bases. Trimming took 5 bases from V and 5 from J, leaving 15 bases between them. The CDR3 spans 14 residues. CDR3 in DNA: TGTGCCAGCAGTCAGGGGATCTCACAGGAGACCCAGTACTTC. It is translated as CASSQGISQETQYF.

In its sample, this clonotype was seen a few times. V usage is TRBV20-1 and J usage is TRBJ2-3; D gene unclear. Looked up from germline, CDR1 is DFQATT and CDR2 is SNEGSKA (reference sequence). V was pared by 0 bases and J by 0 bases, with 7 bases between. This CDR3 is built from 14 residues. CDR3 amino acids: CSARDGTSTDTQYF. The CDR3 DNA sequence: TGCAGTGCTAGAGACGGTACTAGCACAGATACGCAGTATTTT.

In its sample, this clonotype was seen many times. The rearrangement joins TRBV7-8 to TRBJ1-2; a weak D match, TRBD1 (5 bases). The CDR3 runs 16 residues. Deletions cut 1 base from V and 6 bases from J, with 18 bases between. Germline values: CDR1 SGHVS, CDR2 FQNEAQ. For the CDR3, the DNA is TGTGCCAGCAGCTTAGGGGTTGAGGGGAGGAATGATGGCTACACCTTC. It encodes CASSLGVEGRNDGYTF.

The chain is built from TRBV20-1 and TRBJ1-1; weak D call: TRBD1 (5 bases). In germline, CDR1 is DFQATT, CDR2 SNEGSKA (reference sequence). CDR3 length: 13 amino acids. With 5 bases removed from V and 0 bases from J, the gap between germline ends came to 10 bases. The CDR3 sequence is CSALGHLNTEAFF. The DNA for the CDR3 is TGCAGTGCTCTCGGACACTTGAACACTGAAGCTTTCTTT.

J is TRBJ2-3 and V is TRBV19, with D unclear. The CDR3 totals 15 residues. Germline assignment: CDR1 LNHDA and CDR2 SQIVND (reference sequence). The V end lost 0 bases, the J end lost 4 bases, and 11 bases lay between the germline ends. This CDR3 is CASSIDDGWPDTQYF. For the CDR3, the DNA is TGTGCCAGTAGTATAGATGATGGCTGGCCAGATACGCAGTATTTT.

This rearrangement joins TRBV27 to TRBJ1-2, with TRBD1 identical over 9 bases. Unmatched junction bases numbered 11, after V lost 5 bases and J lost 4 bases. Per the germline V gene, CDR1 is MNHEY and CDR2 is SMNVEV (reference sequence). This CDR3 has 16 residues. The CDR3 sequence is CASSPALGTGIYGYTF. CDR3 nucleotides: TGTGCCAGCAGTCCCGCGCTTGGGACAGGGATCTATGGCTACACCTTC.